This paragraph covers one T cell receptor beta chain sequence. The sample belongs to a study of tumor-infiltrating lymphocytes in oesophageal squamous cell carcinoma. TCRdb passed the PCR reads through MiXCR, listing each CDR3 protein once. This table holds some 25,000 distinct CDR3 sequences, about two fifths found once. Germline-derived CDR1 and CDR2 are MGHRA and YSYEKL. The CDR3 has 15 residues. This clonotype was obtained from a male donor with esophageal squamous cell carcinoma. This chain uses TRBV4-1 with TRBJ2-1; D may be TRBD1 (5 bases). The end of the DNA fits TRBJ2-7 better, so the J call may be wrong. Sequencing used esophageal tumor tissue. The CDR3 DNA sequence: TGCGCCAGCAGCCAAGAAGGGGTAGGGGCCGACGAGCAGTACTTC. It translates to CASSQEGVGADEQYF.